This TCR beta chain was observed in a study of CD8 T cells in ankylosing spondylitis. Losses at the gene ends were 3 bases for V and 0 bases for J; bases not matched to a gene: 5. The CDR3 has 16 amino acids. Per germline, CDR1 SGDLS and CDR2 YYNGEE. There are many counts of this clonotype. What it binds is not known. Whole-study findings and limits: Earlier literature documents some of the motif variants in reactive arthritis synovial fluid and blood. In peripheral blood, disease-linked CD8+ clones occurred at relatively low frequencies. It was reported that disease-linked clones were significantly enriched in matched ankylosing spondylitis synovial fluid.

TCRdb re-called the 5' RACE reads with MiXCR, one entry per CDR3 protein. This sample carries 130,000 or so distinct CDR3 sequences, around 7% of them seen once, and the ten largest clones take 9% to 15%. The sequenced sample was blood, either unsorted or a sorted T cell fraction (not recorded which). This clonotype was sampled from a male donor with ankylosing spondylitis or in good health (not recorded which). The chain is built from TRBV9 and TRBJ2-2, with 7 nucleotides matching TRBD2. The CDR3 coding sequence is TGTGCCAGCAGCGCAGCGGGACTATCGAACACCGGGGAGCTGTTTTTT. It encodes CASSAAGLSNTGELFF.